The 25 T cell receptor beta chains presented below share a single source sample, sequenced in a study of cytomegalovirus exposure and HLA in healthy donors. Primers: 60 Vbeta forward and 13 Jbeta reverse. Assay used: immunoSEQ multiplex PCR; TCRdb lists only in-frame clones, some missing. This sample's clone table lists 70,000 to 90,000 clones. Sequencing was done on a sample of PBMCs. All receptors come from a young man in good health and CMV-seropositive.

The chain joins TRBV27 to TRBJ2-2; no clear D gene. With 2 bases removed from V and 2 bases from J, the gap between germline ends came to 6 bases. The CDR3 sequence is 14 residues long. CDR1 MNHEY and CDR2 SMNVEV come from the germline V gene (reference sequence). The chain's CDR3 is CASSLGRNTGELFF. CDR3 in DNA: TGTGCCAGCAGTTTAGGCAGAAACACCGGGGAGCTGTTTTTT.

The rearrangement uses TRBV27 and TRBJ2-3; no definite D call. Germline lookup yields CDR1 MNHEY and CDR2 SMNVEV (reference sequence). This CDR3 is 12 amino acids long. The ends were cut back, 6 bases at V and 4 bases at J, with 8 bases in the middle. The CDR3 sequence is CASSPFADTQYF. The DNA for the CDR3 is TGTGCCAGCAGCCCGTTTGCAGATACGCAGTATTTT.

The rearrangement joins TRBV7-2 to TRBJ1-4, with 7 bases that match TRBD1. Germline V lookup: CDR1 SGHTA, CDR2 FQGNSA. The length of the CDR3 is 16 residues. After removal of 4 bases from V and 6 bases from J, the junction contained 11 bases not matched to a gene. The CDR3 bases are TGTGCCAGCAGCTCAAGCTACAGGGGTGTGGATGAAAAACTGTTTTTT. Translated, it gives CASSSSYRGVDEKLFF.

This chain links TRBV11-2 with TRBJ2-5; 9 nucleotides align to TRBD1. J was trimmed by 3 bases and V by 5 bases; bases with no gene match: 10. CDR3 size: 16 residues. In germline, CDR1 is SGHAT, CDR2 FQNNGV. The CDR3 bases are TGTGCCAGCAGCCGCAAGGGGGGACAGGGAGAAGAGACCCAGTACTTC. Amino acid sequence: CASSRKGGQGEETQYF.

The rearrangement links TRBV23-1 to TRBJ2-7; TRBD2 matches 7 bases. TRBV23-1 is designated an ORF whose function remains uncertain. Trimming took 4 bases from V and 2 from J; bases not matched to a gene: 8. The CDR3 has 15 residues. The CDR3 sequence is CASSRPGTKAYEQYF. In DNA, the CDR3 is TGCGCCAGCAGTCGCCCGGGGACTAAAGCCTACGAGCAGTACTTC.

The chain has TRBV19 and TRBJ1-5; D is perhaps TRBD1 (5 bases). CDR3 size: 17 residues. Looked up from germline, CDR1 is LNHDA and CDR2 is SQIVND (reference sequence). Trimming shortened V by 2 bases and J by 0 bases, and 14 bases separated the two germline ends. DNA of the CDR3: TGTGCCAGTAGTATAAGGGGTGGCCCCTATAGCAATCAGCCCCAGCATTTT. Translating gives CASSIRGGPYSNQPQHF.

The chain carries TRBV6-1 and TRBJ2-1, with a tentative D call TRBD1 (6 bases). Germline values: CDR1 MNHNS, CDR2 SASEGT. The ends were cut back, 3 bases at V and 3 bases at J, with 12 bases in the middle. The CDR3 is 15 amino acids. This CDR3 is CASSEGAGNYNEQFF. Written as DNA, the CDR3 is TGTGCCAGCAGTGAGGGGGCAGGGAACTACAATGAGCAGTTCTTC.

The rearrangement joins TRBV6-5 to TRBJ2-5; D is unresolved. The V and J ends lost 4 bases and 1 base respectively, with 7 bases between them. This CDR3 comprises 13 residues. Germline CDR1 is MNHEY and CDR2 is SVGAGI. This CDR3 is CASSWRSQETQYF. CDR3 DNA: TGTGCCAGCAGTTGGCGGTCCCAAGAGACCCAGTACTTC.

V usage is TRBV28 and J usage is TRBJ2-3; 8 bases are a match to TRBD1. The V gene end was trimmed by 6 bases and the J gene end by 3 bases; junction bases not matched to a gene: 8. From germline, CDR1 is MDHEN and CDR2 SYDVKM. The CDR3 has 15 amino acids. CDR3 coding DNA: TGTGCCAGCAGCTTCCTCGACAGGGGAACAGATACGCAGTATTTT. It encodes CASSFLDRGTDTQYF.

The rearrangement uses TRBV6-1 and TRBJ1-5; D is undetermined. Germline lookup yields CDR1 MNHNS and CDR2 SASEGT. The CDR3 covers 15 residues. V shed 2 bases and J shed 1 base, with 9 bases lying between them. The CDR3 is CASSERGLSNQPQHF. The CDR3 nucleotides read TGTGCCAGCAGTGAAAGAGGGTTAAGCAATCAGCCCCAGCATTTT.

The chain uses TRBV27 and TRBJ2-7; D gene ambiguous. CDR3 size: 14 residues. Trimming stripped 3 bases from V and 2 bases from J, with 11 bases between. Germline CDR1 and CDR2: MNHEY and SMNVEV (reference sequence). CDR3 bases: TGTGCCAGCAGTTTGAGCCGTCTCGCCTACGAGCAGTACTTC. Translation gives CASSLSRLAYEQYF.

The rearrangement uses TRBV5-6 and TRBJ2-7; D remains unclear. V was pared by 4 bases and J by 4 bases, with 18 bases between. The germline V gene encodes CDR1 SGHDT and CDR2 YYEEEE. The CDR3 is made up of 15 amino acids. This CDR3 reads CASSTRQRPVYEQYF. In nucleotides, the CDR3 is TGTGCCAGCAGCACCCGACAAAGGCCGGTTTACGAGCAGTACTTC.

This rearrangement joins TRBV29-1 to TRBJ2-2; 12 positions agree with TRBD2. Germline loops: CDR1 SQVTM, CDR2 ANQGSEA. J lost 7 bases, V lost 4 bases, and 4 bases had no gene match. The CDR3 runs 14 residues. The CDR3 DNA follows: TGCAGCGTTGGTCTAGCGGGAGGGAACGGGGAGCTGTTTTTT. This encodes CSVGLAGGNGELFF.

The V and J genes are TRBV19 and TRBJ1-5; 10 bases are shared with TRBD1. CDR1 LNHDA and CDR2 SQIVND come from the germline V gene (reference sequence). The ends lost 6 bases at V and 0 bases at J; junction bases unmatched: 2. This CDR3 contains 15 residues. CDR3 sequence: CASRGDRGSNQPQHF. For the CDR3, the DNA is TGTGCCAGTAGAGGGGACAGGGGTAGCAATCAGCCCCAGCATTTT.

This chain's CDR3 is CASSQEWDRGYYGYTF. The CDR3 DNA reads as TGCGCCAGCAGCCAAGAGTGGGACAGGGGCTACTATGGCTACACCTTC. This chain links TRBV4-1 with TRBJ1-2, with 10 nucleotides matching TRBD1. In germline, CDR1 is MGHRA, CDR2 YSYEKL. Trimming cost V 0 bases and J 3 bases; bases outside gene matches: 4. CDR3 length: 16 residues.

This chain connects TRBV2 to TRBJ1-4, with D tentatively TRBD1 (5 bases). This CDR3 is 19 amino acids long. V lost 3 bases and J lost 8, with 28 bases in between. Germline V gene sequence: CDR1 SNHLY, CDR2 FYNNEI. CDR3 nucleotides: TGTGCCAGCAGTGAGGGGCAGGGAGGTAGGGAAGCCTCGCCGGAAAAACTGTTTTTT. It codes for CASSEGQGGREASPEKLFF. Full variable domain (outside the CDR3, taken from reference TRBV2 and TRBJ1-4): EPEVTQTPSHQVTQMGQEVILRCVPISNHLYFYWYRQILGQKVEFLVSFYNNEISEKSEIFDDQFSVERPDGSNFTLKIRSTKLEDSAMYFCASSEGQGGREASPEKLFFGSGTQLSVL.

The rearrangement links TRBV6-5 to TRBJ1-2; a weak D match, TRBD1 (6 bases). The CDR3 sequence is 15 residues long. The V gene's germline CDR1 is MNHEY and CDR2 SVGAGI. V was clipped by 2 bases and J by 4 bases, with 14 bases between them. The CDR3 sequence: CASSYGIGGAYGYTF. The CDR3 bases are TGTGCCAGCAGTTACGGGATAGGGGGGGCCTATGGCTACACCTTC.

The gene calls are TRBV2 and TRBJ2-5, with 9 bases aligning to TRBD1. This CDR3 has 14 amino acids. Germline CDR1 is SNHLY and CDR2 is FYNNEI. V trimming: 6 bases; J trimming: 3 bases; junction bases outside the gene matches: 5. The DNA of the CDR3 is TGTGCCAGCAGGGTACAGGGGGCTGAAGAGACCCAGTACTTC. Translation gives CASRVQGAEETQYF. The full variable domain, rest sourced from reference TRBV2 and TRBJ2-5, is EPEVTQTPSHQVTQMGQEVILRCVPISNHLYFYWYRQILGQKVEFLVSFYNNEISEKSEIFDDQFSVERPDGSNFTLKIRSTKLEDSAMYFCASRVQGAEETQYFGPGTRLLVL.

This chain connects TRBV10-3 to TRBJ2-1, with TRBD2 matching over 7 bases. The J segment lost 4 bases and the V segment lost 0 bases, leaving 9 bases of the junction unmatched. Germline lookup yields CDR1 ENHRY and CDR2 SYGVKD. CDR3 size: 17 residues. The CDR3 reads CAISESLSGKTYNEQFF. Written as DNA, the CDR3 is TGTGCCATCAGTGAGTCGTTGAGCGGGAAAACTTACAATGAGCAGTTCTTC.

The genes are TRBV5-1 and TRBJ1-6, with D maybe TRBD1 (6 bases). V was cut by 3 bases and J by 8 bases, with 18 bases left in between. The CDR3 contains 16 residues. CDR1 is SGHRS, CDR2 YFSETQ, per germline. For the CDR3, the DNA is TGCGCCAGCAGCTCCCGTGGTAGGGACACCTATTCACCCCTCCACTTT. It specifies CASSSRGRDTYSPLHF.

This chain connects TRBV28 to TRBJ1-3; 8 bases are shared with TRBD1. There are 16 residues in the CDR3. The V segment lost 6 bases and the J segment 1 base; nucleotides outside the gene matches: 8. The germline gives CDR1 MDHEN, CDR2 SYDVKM. This chain's CDR3 is CASSTWTGNSGNTIYF. CDR3 sequence (DNA): TGTGCCAGCAGCACGTGGACAGGGAATTCTGGAAACACCATATATTTT.

Worth noting for this clone: At the DNA level, this CDR3 is encoded by other sequences in the same sample as well. V usage is TRBV6-1 and J usage is TRBJ2-1, with 12 bases fitting TRBD2. This CDR3 has 15 amino acids. V lost 5 bases and J lost 4; bases outside the gene matches: 3. CDR1 MNHNS and CDR2 SASEGT come from the germline V gene. CDR3 sequence (DNA): TGTGCCAGCAGTAGGACTAGCGGGGATTACAATGAGCAGTTCTTC. Residues: CASSRTSGDYNEQFF.

The J gene is TRBJ1-5, the V gene TRBV6-5; D is ambiguous. Trimming removed 0 bases at V and 4 bases at J, with 10 bases between. CDR3 length: 15 amino acids. Germline values: CDR1 MNHEY, CDR2 SVGAGI. The CDR3 reads CASSYSSELNQPQHF. DNA for the CDR3: TGTGCCAGCAGTTACTCGAGTGAACTGAATCAGCCCCAGCATTTT.

The J gene is TRBJ1-1, the V gene TRBV29-1; D gene unclear. There are 13 residues in the CDR3. The germline V gene has CDR1 SQVTM and CDR2 ANQGSEA. Trimming left V 3 bases short and J 1 base short, with 9 bases between. The CDR3 DNA sequence: TGCAGCGTTGAGTTATGGCAGAACACTGAAGCTTTCTTT. Translating it yields CSVELWQNTEAFF.

V and J are TRBV11-2 and TRBJ1-1; D is undetermined. CDR1 SGHAT and CDR2 FQNNGV come from the germline V gene. The CDR3 is 11 residues long. V was shortened by 2 bases and J by 7 bases, with 5 bases between the two germline ends. The chain's CDR3 is CASSLTGEAFF. The CDR3 DNA reads TGTGCCAGCAGCTTAACGGGTGAAGCTTTCTTT.